The TCR beta chain under discussion was sequenced for a study of blood T cell repertoires in COVID-19. As for the study in general: There were acute and convalescent COVID-19 samples, and they came from the United States, Italy and Spain. PBMCs, B-cell-depleted T cells, or T cells were the source of the cDNA or gDNA that made up the material.

The CDR3 consists of 13 residues. In germline, CDR1 is SGHRS, CDR2 YFSETQ. V was pared by 4 bases and J by 1 base, with 8 bases between. Original processing notes: The assay estimated nucleated cells by amplifying reference gene primers. Assay used: immunoSEQ multiplex PCR; TCRdb lists only in-frame clones, some missing. The DNA gave D and trimming, while V, J and clone size come from that table. The sample records 380,000 or so clones, 86% being singletons. In Seattle, patients joined the study during active infection and were tracked longitudinally. The sequenced material came from peripheral blood. The source of this sequence is a woman aged 55-70 years with COVID-19, enrolled during active disease. The chain combines TRBV5-1 with TRBJ1-1; no clear D. The chain's CDR3 is CASSEAPNTEAFF. The CDR3 DNA sequence: TGCGCCAGCAGCGAGGCGCCGAACACTGAAGCTTTCTTT.